A single sample is the source of the 20 T cell receptor beta chains below, sequenced in a study of blood T cell repertoires in COVID-19. Sequencing used immunoSEQ multiplex PCR; TCRdb keeps in-frame clones, though not all of them. This table has tens of thousands of clones, 65% to 90% appearing once. Sequencing input: peripheral blood. These receptors all stem from a woman aged 55-69 years with acute or convalescent COVID-19.

The V and J genes are TRBV7-3 and TRBJ2-5; 12 nucleotides match TRBD2. Per germline, CDR1 SGHTA and CDR2 FQGTGA. The CDR3 runs to 14 residues. The V segment lost 5 bases and the J segment 4 bases; nucleotides outside the gene matches: 2. CDR3 loop: CASSRTSGVETQYF. The CDR3 bases are TGTGCCAGCAGCCGGACTAGCGGGGTAGAGACCCAGTACTTC.

A single count supports this clone. Here the CDR3 reads CASTRTSGGLEQYF. The CDR3 nucleotides are TGTGCCAGCACCCGGACTAGCGGGGGACTCGAGCAGTACTTC. The chain is built from TRBV2 and TRBJ2-7; 13 bases match TRBD2. Looked up from germline, CDR1 is SNHLY and CDR2 is FYNNEI. Trimming removed 7 bases from V and 6 bases from J; junction bases left unmatched: 6. The CDR3 has 14 residues.

This clone was seen repeatedly, ten times or more. The gene calls are TRBV4-1 and TRBJ1-1; 12 bases fit TRBD1. Germline CDR1 reads MGHRA; CDR2 reads YSYEKL. After removal of 1 base from V and 6 bases from J, the junction contained 3 bases not matched to a gene. The CDR3 is made up of 15 amino acids. The CDR3 nucleotides are TGCGCCAGCAGCCAAGCCGGGACAGGGGGCTCTGAAGCTTTCTTT. It is translated as CASSQAGTGGSEAFF.

V is TRBV29-1 and J is TRBJ2-2; D gene uncertain. The V end lost 4 bases, the J end lost 6 bases, and 12 bases lay between the germline ends. Germline values: CDR1 SQVTM, CDR2 ANQGSEA. CDR3 size: 13 residues. The CDR3 sequence: CSVARAIAGELFF. DNA of the CDR3: TGCAGCGTTGCCCGAGCGATCGCCGGGGAGCTGTTTTTT.

The chain uses TRBV4-1 and TRBJ1-5; 7 bases are a match to TRBD1. The V segment lost 0 bases and the J segment 0 bases; nucleotides outside the gene matches: 11. Per the germline V gene, CDR1 is MGHRA and CDR2 is YSYEKL. The CDR3 covers 19 residues. The CDR3 here is CASSQDRDSYTYSNQPQHF. Written as DNA, the CDR3 is TGCGCCAGCAGCCAAGATCGGGACAGCTATACGTATAGCAATCAGCCCCAGCATTTT.

V is TRBV3-1 (or the pseudogene TRBV3-2) and J is TRBJ1-2; 12 bases are a match to TRBD1. This CDR3 is built from 16 residues. J lost 7 bases, V lost 1 base, and 7 bases had no gene match. Looked up from germline, CDR1 is LGHDT and CDR2 is YNNKEL (reference sequence). CDR3 bases: TGTGCCAGCAGCCAAGGCCCGGGACAGGGGGCAGGTGGCTACACCTTC. It yields the protein CASSQGPGQGAGGYTF.

This rearrangement joins TRBV19 to TRBJ2-1, with D possibly being TRBD1 (7 bases). The length of the CDR3 is 16 residues. Trimming took off 6 bases at V and 6 bases at J, with 21 bases between the two ends. Per the germline V gene, CDR1 is LNHDA and CDR2 is SQIVND (reference sequence). The CDR3 spells CASRTQGGSIVNEQFF. DNA of the CDR3: TGTGCCAGTAGGACTCAGGGGGGCTCCATAGTCAATGAGCAGTTCTTC.

The chain recombines TRBV24-1 with TRBJ2-2, with TRBD1 identical over 9 bases. J was trimmed by 5 bases and V by 0 bases; bases with no gene match: 6. The germline gives CDR1 KGHDR, CDR2 SFDVKD. There are 17 residues in the CDR3. The chain's CDR3 is CATSDLGDRVLTGELFF. CDR3 nucleotide sequence: TGTGCCACCAGTGATTTGGGGGACAGGGTGTTAACCGGGGAGCTGTTTTTT.

This chain links TRBV7-9 with TRBJ2-5; weak D call: TRBD2 (5 bases). Germline CDR1 is SEHNR and CDR2 is FQNEAQ (reference sequence). Trimming cost V 2 bases and J 1 base, with 20 bases left between them. This CDR3 has 18 residues. The CDR3 region has the DNA TGTGCCAGCAGCTTAAAGCGGCCGGAGGACCGCATCCAAGAGACCCAGTACTTC. Amino acids: CASSLKRPEDRIQETQYF. The whole variable domain, filled in from reference TRBV7-9 and TRBJ2-5, reads DTGVSQNPRHKITKRGQNVTFRCDPISEHNRLYWYRQTLGQGPEFLTYFQNEAQLEKSRLLSDRFSAERPKGSFSTLEIQRTEQGDSAMYLCASSLKRPEDRIQETQYFGPGTRLLVL.

This clone was detected only a few times. CDR3 sequence: CASSSAYEQYF. CDR3 in DNA: TGCGCCAGCAGCTCCGCCTACGAGCAGTACTTC. The chain is built from TRBV10-2 and TRBJ2-7; D uncertain. Germline-derived CDR1 and CDR2 are WSHSY and SAAADI. The CDR3 runs to 11 residues. The V and J ends lost 6 bases and 2 bases respectively, with 5 bases between them.

The J gene is TRBJ2-2, the V gene TRBV9; 7 nucleotides agree with TRBD1. Germline lookup yields CDR1 SGDLS and CDR2 YYNGEE. Trimming removed 2 bases from V and 0 bases from J; junction bases left unmatched: 4. The CDR3 loop spans 16 amino acids. CDR3 region: CASSVRQGANTGELFF. The CDR3 DNA reads TGTGCCAGCAGCGTTAGACAGGGCGCGAACACCGGGGAGCTGTTTTTT.

This chain connects TRBV19 to TRBJ1-2; tentative D call: TRBD1 (5 bases). Germline CDR1 LNHDA, CDR2 SQIVND (reference sequence). V gave up 7 bases and J gave up 3 bases, with 24 bases separating them. The CDR3 has 17 residues. CDR3 sequence (DNA): TGTGCCAGTACCACGACGTCCGGGCCCGGAGGGGACTATGGCTACACCTTC. Protein sequence: CASTTTSGPGGDYGYTF. Drawing the rest from reference TRBV19 and TRBJ1-2, the complete variable domain is DGGITQSPKYLFRKEGQNVTLSCEQNLNHDAMYWYRQDPGQGLRLIYYSQIVNDFQKGDIAEGYSVSREKKESFPLTVTSAQKNPTAFYLCASTTTSGPGGDYGYTFGSGTRLTVV.

V gene TRBV4-1 combines with J gene TRBJ2-2, with TRBD1 identical over 7 bases. Trimming cost V 0 bases and J 3 bases; bases outside gene matches: 10. Germline-derived CDR1 and CDR2 are MGHRA and YSYEKL. The CDR3 has 18 residues. CDR3 residues: CASSQDPPDRDDTGELFF. CDR3 sequence (DNA): TGCGCCAGCAGCCAAGATCCCCCCGACAGGGACGACACCGGGGAGCTGTTTTTT.

The chain carries TRBV6-5 and TRBJ1-2; no clear D gene. CDR1 MNHEY and CDR2 SVGAGI come from the germline V gene. The CDR3 length is 13 residues. V dropped 4 bases and J dropped 7 bases, with 13 bases sitting between them. The CDR3 region is CASSSTNPPGYTF. In nucleotides, the CDR3 is TGTGCCAGCAGTTCTACCAATCCCCCTGGCTACACCTTC.

The chain is built from TRBV5-1 and TRBJ2-1; 11 nucleotides line up with TRBD2. Germline V gene lookup returns CDR1 SGHRS and CDR2 YFSETQ. The CDR3 extends over 17 amino acids. V gave up 2 bases and J gave up 5 bases; unmatched junction bases: 9. The DNA of the CDR3 is TGCGCCAGCAGCTTTGGTGGGCTAGCGGGGGGCCACAATGAGCAGTTCTTC. Its translation: CASSFGGLAGGHNEQFF. Based on the CDR3 plus reference TRBV5-1 and TRBJ2-1, the full variable domain is KAGVTQTPRYLIKTRGQQVTLSCSPISGHRSVSWYQQTPGQGLQFLFEYFSETQRNKGNFPGRFSGRQFSNSRSEMNVSTLELGDSALYLCASSFGGLAGGHNEQFFGPGTRLTVL.

The chain links TRBV10-1 to TRBJ1-2; 12 bases agree with TRBD1. Germline-derived CDR1 and CDR2 are WNHNN and SYGVQD (reference sequence). J lost 3 bases, V lost 10 bases, and 15 bases had no gene match. This CDR3 contains 17 residues. The CDR3 region is CATRSRDRGLIDYGYTF. The CDR3, as DNA: TGCGCCACTAGATCCCGGGACAGGGGGCTTATAGACTATGGCTACACCTTC.

This clone has just a few counts. Here the CDR3 DNA reads TGTGCCAGCAGACCCAGGACAGGGGAGAACTATGGCTACACCTTC. Protein product: CASRPRTGENYGYTF. The V call is TRBV2, the J call TRBJ1-2; TRBD1 agrees at 9 bases. The CDR3 runs 15 residues. Germline assignment: CDR1 SNHLY and CDR2 FYNNEI. J lost 2 bases, V lost 6 bases, and 7 bases had no gene match.

This chain uses TRBV3-1 (or the pseudogene TRBV3-2) with TRBJ2-7; a weak D match, TRBD2 (6 bases). The CDR3 contains 17 residues. The germline V gene encodes CDR1 LGHDT and CDR2 YNNKEL (reference sequence). The V and J ends lost 2 bases and 3 bases respectively, with 20 bases between them. The CDR3 nucleotides read TGTGCCAGCAGCCAAATCGGGGTGCGGGGCGATAACTACGAGCAGTACTTC. It encodes CASSQIGVRGDNYEQYF.

The rearrangement uses TRBV27 and TRBJ1-1, with TRBD1 identical over 9 bases. The ends lost 6 bases at V and 1 base at J; junction bases unmatched: 9. Germline CDR1 and CDR2: MNHEY and SMNVEV (reference sequence). This CDR3 is built from 16 residues. The chain's CDR3 is CASSPGQGRTNTEAFF. CDR3 nucleotide sequence: TGTGCCAGCAGCCCCGGACAGGGGCGCACGAACACTGAAGCTTTCTTT.

CDR3 nucleotide sequence: TGTGCCATCAGTCTAGCGGGGGGGCATGGAACCGGGGAGCTGTTTTTT. Protein sequence: CAISLAGGHGTGELFF. The chain uses TRBV10-3 and TRBJ2-2, with 12 bases fitting TRBD2. V shed 5 bases, J shed 5 bases, and the junction held 6 bases outside the gene matches. This CDR3 has 16 residues. CDR1 is ENHRY, CDR2 SYGVKD, per germline.